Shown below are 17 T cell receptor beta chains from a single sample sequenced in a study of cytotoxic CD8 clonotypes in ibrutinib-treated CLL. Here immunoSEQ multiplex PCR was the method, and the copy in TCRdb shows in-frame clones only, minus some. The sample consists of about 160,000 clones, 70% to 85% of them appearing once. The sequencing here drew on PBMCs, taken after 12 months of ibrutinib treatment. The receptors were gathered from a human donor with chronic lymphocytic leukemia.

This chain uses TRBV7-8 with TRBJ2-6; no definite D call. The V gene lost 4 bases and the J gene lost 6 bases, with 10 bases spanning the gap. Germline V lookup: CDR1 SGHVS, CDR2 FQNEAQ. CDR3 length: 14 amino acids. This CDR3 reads CASSSALEANVLTF. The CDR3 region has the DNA TGTGCCAGCAGCTCCGCTCTTGAGGCCAACGTCCTGACTTTC.

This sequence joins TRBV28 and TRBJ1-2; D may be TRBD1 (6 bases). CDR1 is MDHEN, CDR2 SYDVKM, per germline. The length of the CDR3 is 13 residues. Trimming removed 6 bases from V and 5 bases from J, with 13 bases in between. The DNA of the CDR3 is TGTGCCAGCAGCCCGGCGGACAGATATGGCTACACCTTC. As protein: CASSPADRYGYTF.

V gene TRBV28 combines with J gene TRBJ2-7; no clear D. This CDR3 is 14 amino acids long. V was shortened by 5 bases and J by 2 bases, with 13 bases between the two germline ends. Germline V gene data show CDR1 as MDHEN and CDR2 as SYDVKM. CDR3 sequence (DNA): TGTGCCAGCAGTCTACTTACGTCGGCCTACGAGCAGTACTTC. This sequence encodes CASSLLTSAYEQYF. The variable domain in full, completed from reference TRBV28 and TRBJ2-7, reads DVKVTQSSRYLVKRTGEKVFLECVQDMDHENMFWYRQDPGLGLRLIYFSYDVKMKEKGDIPEGYSVSREKKERFSLILESASTNQTSMYLCASSLLTSAYEQYFGPGTRLTVT.

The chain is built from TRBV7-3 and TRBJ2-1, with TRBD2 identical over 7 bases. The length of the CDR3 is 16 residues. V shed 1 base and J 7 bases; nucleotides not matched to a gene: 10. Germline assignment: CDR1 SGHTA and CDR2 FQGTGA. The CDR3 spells CASSLNVGGAGNEQFF. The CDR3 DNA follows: TGTGCCAGCAGCTTAAACGTCGGGGGAGCGGGGAATGAGCAGTTCTTC.

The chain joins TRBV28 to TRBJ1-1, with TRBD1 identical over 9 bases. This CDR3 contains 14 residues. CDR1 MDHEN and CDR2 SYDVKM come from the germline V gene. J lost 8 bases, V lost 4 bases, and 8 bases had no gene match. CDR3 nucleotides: TGTGCCAGCAGTTCCACGACAGGGGGGAGGGAAGCTTTCTTT. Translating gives CASSSTTGGREAFF.

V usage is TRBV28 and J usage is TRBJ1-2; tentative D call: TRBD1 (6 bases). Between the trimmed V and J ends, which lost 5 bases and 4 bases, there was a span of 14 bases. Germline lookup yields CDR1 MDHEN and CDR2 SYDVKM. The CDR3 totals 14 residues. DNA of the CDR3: TGTGCCAGCAGTCCCCAGGGGCTGGCCTATGGCTACACCTTC. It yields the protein CASSPQGLAYGYTF.

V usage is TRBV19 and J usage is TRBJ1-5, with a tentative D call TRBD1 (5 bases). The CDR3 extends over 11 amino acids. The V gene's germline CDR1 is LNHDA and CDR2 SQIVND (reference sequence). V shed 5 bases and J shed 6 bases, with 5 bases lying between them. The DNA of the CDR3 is TGTGCCAGTAGTGGGGCTCAGCCCCAGCATTTT. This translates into CASSGAQPQHF.

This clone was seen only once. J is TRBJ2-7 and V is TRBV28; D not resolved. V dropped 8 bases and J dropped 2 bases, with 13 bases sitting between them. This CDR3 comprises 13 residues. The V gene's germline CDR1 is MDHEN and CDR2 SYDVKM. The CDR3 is CASGPINPYEQYF. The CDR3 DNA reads TGTGCCAGCGGACCGATAAACCCCTACGAGCAGTACTTC.

This CDR3 reads CASTQGQISSGANVLTF. The CDR3 DNA sequence: TGTGCCAGCACGCAGGGACAGATTAGCTCTGGGGCCAACGTCCTGACTTTC. The rearrangement joins TRBV2 to TRBJ2-6; 7 bases agree with TRBD1. Per the germline V gene, CDR1 is SNHLY and CDR2 is FYNNEI. V was pared by 7 bases and J by 0 bases, with 9 bases of the junction left unmatched. The CDR3 spans 17 residues.

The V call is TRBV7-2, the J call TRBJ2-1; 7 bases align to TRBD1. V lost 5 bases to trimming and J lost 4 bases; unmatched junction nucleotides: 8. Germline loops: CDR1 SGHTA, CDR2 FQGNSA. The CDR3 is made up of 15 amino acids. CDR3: CASSRAGGQYNEQFF. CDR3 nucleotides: TGTGCCAGCAGCCGTGCTGGGGGACAGTACAATGAGCAGTTCTTC.

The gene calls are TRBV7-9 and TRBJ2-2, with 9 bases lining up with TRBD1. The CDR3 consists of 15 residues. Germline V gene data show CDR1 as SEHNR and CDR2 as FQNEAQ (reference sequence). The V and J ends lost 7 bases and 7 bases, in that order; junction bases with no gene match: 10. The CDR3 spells CASIKGQGQGGELFF. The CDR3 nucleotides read TGTGCCAGCATCAAAGGACAGGGGCAGGGCGGGGAGCTGTTTTTT.

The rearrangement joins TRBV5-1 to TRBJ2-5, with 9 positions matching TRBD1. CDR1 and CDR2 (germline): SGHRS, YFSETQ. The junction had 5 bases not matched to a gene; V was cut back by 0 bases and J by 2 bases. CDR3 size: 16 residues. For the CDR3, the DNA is TGCGCCAGCAGCTTGGGGGACAGGGTTTATCAAGAGACCCAGTACTTC. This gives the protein CASSLGDRVYQETQYF.

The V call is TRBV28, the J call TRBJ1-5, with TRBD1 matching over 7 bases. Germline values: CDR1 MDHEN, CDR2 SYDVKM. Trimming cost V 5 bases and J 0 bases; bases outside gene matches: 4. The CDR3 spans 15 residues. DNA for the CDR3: TGTGCCAGCAGTGGCGGGACAGTTAGCAATCAGCCCCAGCATTTT. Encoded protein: CASSGGTVSNQPQHF.

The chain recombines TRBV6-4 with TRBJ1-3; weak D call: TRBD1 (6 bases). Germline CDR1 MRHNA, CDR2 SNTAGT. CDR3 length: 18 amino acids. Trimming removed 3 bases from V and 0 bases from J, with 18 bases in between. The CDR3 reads CASSEPSDRHPSGNTIYF. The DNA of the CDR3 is TGTGCCAGCAGTGAGCCCTCTGACAGGCATCCCTCTGGAAACACCATATATTTT.

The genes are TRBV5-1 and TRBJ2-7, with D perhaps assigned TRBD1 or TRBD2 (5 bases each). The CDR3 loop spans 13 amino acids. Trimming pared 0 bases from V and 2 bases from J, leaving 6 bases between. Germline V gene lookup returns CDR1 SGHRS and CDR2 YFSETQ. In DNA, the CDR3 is TGCGCCAGCAGCTTGGGGGGACCCTACGAGCAGTACTTC. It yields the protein CASSLGGPYEQYF.

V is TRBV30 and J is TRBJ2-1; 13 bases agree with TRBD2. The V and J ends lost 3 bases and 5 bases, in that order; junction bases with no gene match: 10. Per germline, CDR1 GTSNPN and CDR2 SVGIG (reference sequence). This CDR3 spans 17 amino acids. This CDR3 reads CAWSRDRTSGGHNEQFF. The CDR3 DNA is TGTGCCTGGAGCCGAGACCGGACTAGCGGGGGTCACAATGAGCAGTTCTTC.

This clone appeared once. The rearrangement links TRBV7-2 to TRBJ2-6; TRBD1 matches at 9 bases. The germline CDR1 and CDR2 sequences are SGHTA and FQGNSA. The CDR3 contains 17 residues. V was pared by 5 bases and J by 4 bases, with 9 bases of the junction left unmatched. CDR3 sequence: CASSPGQGKLGANVLTF. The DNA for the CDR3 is TGTGCCAGCAGCCCGGGACAGGGAAAGCTCGGGGCCAACGTCCTGACTTTC.